Shown below are 21 T cell receptor beta chains from a single sample sequenced in a study of CD8 T cells in ankylosing spondylitis. MiXCR, applied by TCRdb to the 5' RACE reads, yields one record per CDR3 protein. The data show approximately 260,000 distinct CDR3 sequences, with about 9.1% seen just once and about 6.5% held by the top ten. The sequencing input was blood, either unsorted or a sorted T cell fraction (not recorded which). The receptors were sampled from a male donor with ankylosing spondylitis or in good health (not recorded which).

Ten or more counts support this clonotype. The chain recombines TRBV18 with TRBJ1-1; no definite D call. The V end lost 3 bases, the J end lost 0 bases, and 8 bases lay between the germline ends. The CDR3 runs 14 residues. Germline V gives CDR1 KGHSH, CDR2 LQKENI. The CDR3 DNA sequence: TGTGCCAGCTCACCCCTTCGAGTGAACACTGAAGCTTTCTTT. Its protein product is CASSPLRVNTEAFF. The whole variable domain, remainder taken from reference TRBV18 and TRBJ1-1, is NAGVMQNPRHLVRRRGQEARLRCSPMKGHSHVYWYRQLPEEGLKFMVYLQKENIIDESGMPKERFSAEFPKEGPSILRIQQVVRGDSAAYFCASSPLRVNTEAFFGQGTRLTVV.

This clonotype was found many times. This chain connects TRBV4-1 to TRBJ2-5; 12 nucleotides line up with TRBD1. This CDR3 has 17 amino acids. The germline CDR1 and CDR2 sequences are MGHRA and YSYEKL. Trimming cost V 7 bases and J 4 bases; bases outside gene matches: 13. CDR3 DNA sequence: TGCGCCAGCACCCCGGAGAGAGGGACAGGGGGCGGAGAGACCCAGTACTTC. It encodes CASTPERGTGGGETQYF.

Many counts were recorded for this clonotype. The chain joins TRBV6-1 to TRBJ1-2; D unclear. Trimming removed 6 bases at V and 5 bases at J, with 13 bases between. The CDR3 runs 13 residues. Germline V gene data show CDR1 as MNHNS and CDR2 as SASEGT. The DNA of the CDR3 is TGTGCCAGCAGCCAGACCCCACTTTATGGCTACACCTTC. Translation: CASSQTPLYGYTF.

This clonotype was found many times. This sequence joins TRBV20-1 and TRBJ2-7, with D maybe TRBD1 (5 bases). V lost 0 bases, J lost 2 bases, and 14 bases lay in between. CDR3 length: 15 amino acids. CDR1 and CDR2 (germline): DFQATT, SNEGSKA (reference sequence). In nucleotides, the CDR3 is TGCAGTGCTAGAGAACCAAGGGCAGGGACCTACGAGCAGTACTTC. The encoded protein is CSAREPRAGTYEQYF.

In this sample, this clonotype turned up many times. CDR3 protein: CASSSGGGLTSTDTQYF. CDR3 in DNA: TGCGCCAGCAGCTCAGGGGGTGGGCTAACGAGCACAGATACGCAGTATTTT. V and J are TRBV4-3 and TRBJ2-3, with 7 bases matching TRBD1. Germline CDR1 LGHNA, CDR2 YSLEER. The CDR3 is made up of 17 amino acids. Trimming removed 5 bases from V and 0 bases from J; junction bases left unmatched: 11.

The table lists this clonotype with a few counts. The chain combines TRBV7-3 with TRBJ2-3; 9 bases map to TRBD2. Unmatched junction bases numbered 8, after V lost 1 base and J lost 0 bases. This CDR3 region has 18 residues. The germline gives CDR1 SGHTA, CDR2 FQGTGA. This CDR3 is CASSLREEAGGSTDTQYF. CDR3 DNA sequence: TGTGCCAGCAGCTTAAGAGAGGAAGCGGGAGGAAGCACAGATACGCAGTATTTT. Using reference TRBV7-3 and TRBJ2-3 for the parts outside the CDR3, the full variable domain is GAGVSQTPSNKVTEKGKYVELRCDPISGHTALYWYRQSLGQGPEFLIYFQGTGAADDSGLPNDRFFAVRPEGSVSTLKIQRTERGDSAVYLCASSLREEAGGSTDTQYFGPGTRLTVL.

The chain links TRBV20-1 to TRBJ1-5; no clear D. Deletions cut 5 bases from V and 2 bases from J, with 13 bases between. Germline assignment: CDR1 DFQATT and CDR2 SNEGSKA (reference sequence). This CDR3 has 14 amino acids. CDR3 loop: CSAGGSARNQPQHF. DNA for the CDR3: TGCAGTGCTGGAGGTTCAGCACGCAATCAGCCCCAGCATTTT.

This clonotype was observed many times. This rearrangement joins TRBV5-1 to TRBJ2-1, with D perhaps TRBD2 (6 bases). The CDR3 runs to 16 residues. V lost 6 bases and J 4 bases, leaving 20 bases between the germline ends. Germline CDR1 SGHRS, CDR2 YFSETQ. CDR3 protein: CASTSHRASVYNEQFF. CDR3 sequence (DNA): TGCGCCAGCACCTCACACCGGGCTAGCGTTTACAATGAGCAGTTCTTC.

This clonotype showed up many times. V gene TRBV5-4 combines with J gene TRBJ1-2; D possibly corresponds to TRBD1 (5 bases). This CDR3 is built from 17 residues. Per the germline V gene, CDR1 is SGHNT and CDR2 is YYREEE (reference sequence). V lost 0 bases and J 3 bases, leaving 18 bases between the germline ends. The CDR3 DNA sequence: TGTGCCAGCAGCTTGGCGAAGGTGGCAGGGAAGGACTATGGCTACACCTTC. Protein product: CASSLAKVAGKDYGYTF.

This clonotype was counted at least ten times. The V and J genes are TRBV20-1 and TRBJ2-1; 14 bases map to TRBD2. The junction had 2 bases not matched to a gene; V was cut back by 0 bases and J by 7 bases. Germline V gives CDR1 DFQATT, CDR2 SNEGSKA (reference sequence). The CDR3 is made up of 15 amino acids. The CDR3 sequence is CSARDWTSGRNEQFF. The CDR3 DNA reads as TGCAGTGCTAGAGATTGGACTAGCGGGAGGAATGAGCAGTTCTTC.

This clonotype was observed a few times. This rearrangement joins TRBV20-1 to TRBJ2-3; no reliable D call. The length of the CDR3 is 15 residues. The V gene lost 6 bases and the J gene lost 3 bases, with 19 bases spanning the gap. Germline loops: CDR1 DFQATT, CDR2 SNEGSKA (reference sequence). The CDR3 here is CSAYRPGPTTDTQYF. CDR3 nucleotides: TGCAGTGCCTACCGACCGGGCCCTACAACAGATACGCAGTATTTT.

This clonotype occurred many times. The V gene is TRBV20-1, the J gene TRBJ1-5; D ambiguous. The length of the CDR3 is 15 residues. Germline-derived CDR1 and CDR2 are DFQATT and SNEGSKA (reference sequence). The V and J ends lost 6 bases and 3 bases respectively, with 18 bases between them. The CDR3, as DNA: TGCAGTGCCTCGTTCGAGGGAAGGACCAATCAGCCCCAGCATTTT. It encodes CSASFEGRTNQPQHF.

This clonotype was observed at least ten times. CDR3 sequence: CASTLGGEAFF. The CDR3 nucleotides read TGTGCCAGCACCCTGGGGGGAGAAGCTTTCTTT. The genes are TRBV7-9 and TRBJ1-1; D possibly corresponds to TRBD1 (5 bases). This CDR3 has 11 amino acids. Trimming pared 7 bases from V and 8 bases from J, leaving 11 bases between. CDR1 and CDR2 from the germline V gene are SEHNR and FQNEAQ (reference sequence).

This clonotype was observed at least ten times. V gene TRBV20-1 combines with J gene TRBJ2-3; TRBD2 agrees at 10 bases. This CDR3 region has 13 residues. CDR1 is DFQATT, CDR2 SNEGSKA, per germline (reference sequence). Here the CDR3 DNA reads TGCAGGACGGGGTCAGCGGGGGGGGATACGCAGTATTTT. It translates to CRTGSAGGDTQYF.

The chain uses TRBV5-5 and TRBJ1-4; no clear D. V lost 1 base and J 5 bases, leaving 18 bases between the germline ends. CDR1 is SGHKS, CDR2 YYEKEE, per germline (reference sequence). The CDR3 is 17 residues long. CDR3 residues: CASSLFGREGSNEKLFF. The DNA for the CDR3 is TGTGCCAGCAGCTTGTTCGGGCGGGAGGGTTCCAATGAAAAACTGTTTTTT.

This clonotype was detected ten times or more. This rearrangement joins TRBV7-2 to TRBJ2-7, with D unclear. Germline V gene data show CDR1 as SGHTA and CDR2 as FQGNSA. V was pared by 5 bases and J by 0 bases, with 11 bases between. There are 14 residues in the CDR3. CDR3 DNA sequence: TGTGCCAGCAGCCAACCTCCGAGCTCCTACGAGCAGTACTTC. It translates to CASSQPPSSYEQYF.

This clonotype came up many times. The J gene is TRBJ2-3, the V gene TRBV7-2; TRBD2 agrees at 8 bases. This CDR3 contains 15 residues. Germline V gene sequence: CDR1 SGHTA, CDR2 FQGNSA. J gave up 5 bases and V 5 bases, and 9 bases lay outside the gene matches. CDR3 sequence reads: CASSLNGGAGDTQYF. The CDR3 DNA reads as TGTGCCAGCAGCCTTAACGGGGGGGCCGGAGATACGCAGTATTTT.

This clonotype was detected ten times or more. CDR3 DNA sequence: TGCGCCAGCAGCTTGGGACAGGGAGGCCATGGCTACACCTTC. It specifies CASSLGQGGHGYTF. The J gene is TRBJ1-2, the V gene TRBV5-1, with TRBD1 identical over 7 bases. The CDR3 sequence is 14 residues long. CDR1 and CDR2 from the germline V gene are SGHRS and YFSETQ. V was clipped by 0 bases and J by 6 bases; unmatched bases: 5.

The chain links TRBV12-3 or TRBV12-4 to TRBJ1-2; D is unclear. Trimming left V 4 bases short and J 8 bases short, with 11 bases between. The CDR3 length is 12 residues. The CDR3 sequence: CASSSPPGGYTF. CDR3 nucleotides: TGTGCCAGCAGTTCCCCCCCAGGCGGCTACACCTTC.

This clonotype has at least ten counts. The rearrangement uses TRBV5-1 and TRBJ2-2, with 9 bases lining up with TRBD2. V trimming: 2 bases; J trimming: 1 base; junction bases outside the gene matches: 3. Germline-derived CDR1 and CDR2 are SGHRS and YFSETQ. This CDR3 contains 16 residues. The CDR3 loop reads CASSFMTSGNTGELFF. CDR3 in DNA: TGCGCCAGCAGCTTCATGACTAGCGGGAACACCGGGGAGCTGTTTTTT.

The table lists this clonotype with many counts. The chain uses TRBV4-2 and TRBJ1-1, with D possibly being TRBD1 (5 bases). Trimming took 6 bases from V and 8 from J, leaving 22 bases between them. This CDR3 comprises 15 residues. CDR1 is LGHNA and CDR2 is YNFKEQ in the germline V gene. In nucleotides, the CDR3 is TGTGCCAGCAGTCCGTTGGGGGGGACGGTCCGAGAAGCTTTCTTT. Its protein is CASSPLGGTVREAFF.